The clone carrying this T cell receptor beta chain was seen a single time. The antigen is not known. CDR3 size: 14 residues. Germline assignment: CDR1 SNHLY and CDR2 FYNNEI. V lost 3 bases, J lost 4 bases, and 12 bases lay in between. The data stem from a study of cytomegalovirus exposure and HLA in healthy donors. Study outcomes and limitations: Follow-up analysis seemed to connect common viral pathogens with several of the most significant clusters identified. The study had only CMV serostatus as immune exposure information. One variant, a missense change in DCLRE1C, was linked in a later analysis to TCR beta V- and J-gene trimming. Reported results showed that the classifier diagnosed cytomegalovirus status with high specificity and sensitivity.

PCR involved 60 Vbeta and 13 Jbeta primers. The data were produced by immunoSEQ multiplex PCR, yet TCRdb's version contains in-frame clones alone and is incomplete. The table lists more than 100,000 clones, approximately 64% of them singletons. The sequence derives from a woman between 35 and 50 years old in good health and CMV-seronegative. The specimen sequenced was PBMCs. This sequence joins TRBV2 and TRBJ1-2; maybe TRBD1 (6 bases). DNA of the CDR3: TGTGCCAGCAGTGACCCCGGGACAACCTATGGCTACACCTTC. Encoded protein: CASSDPGTTYGYTF.